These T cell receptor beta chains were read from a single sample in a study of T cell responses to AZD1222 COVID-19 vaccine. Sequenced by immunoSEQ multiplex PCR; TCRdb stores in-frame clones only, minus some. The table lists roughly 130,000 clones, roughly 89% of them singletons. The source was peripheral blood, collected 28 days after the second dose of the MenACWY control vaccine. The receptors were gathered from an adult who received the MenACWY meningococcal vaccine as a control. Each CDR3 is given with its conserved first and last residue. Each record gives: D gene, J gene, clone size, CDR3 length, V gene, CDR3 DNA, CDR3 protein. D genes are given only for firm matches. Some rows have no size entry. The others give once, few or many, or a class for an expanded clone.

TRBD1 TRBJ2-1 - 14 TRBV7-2 TGTGCCAGCACCTGGACAGGGGGCGACAATGAGCAGTTCTTC CASTWTGGDNEQFF
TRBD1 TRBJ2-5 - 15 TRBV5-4 TGTGCCAGCAGCTTTGACAGGGGGGCTGGGGAGACCCAGTACTTC CASSFDRGAGETQYF
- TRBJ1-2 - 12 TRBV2 TGTGCCAGCAGCCCCCCTGGGTATGGCTACACCTTC CASSPPGYGYTF
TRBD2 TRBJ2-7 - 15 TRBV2 TGTGCCAGCAGTAGGACTAGCGGGGGCTCCTACGAGCAGTACTTC CASSRTSGGSYEQYF
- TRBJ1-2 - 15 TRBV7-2 TGTGCCAGCAGCTTAGAGCATGGTGGGAACTATGGCTACACCTTC CASSLEHGGNYGYTF
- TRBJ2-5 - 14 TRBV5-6 TGTGCCAGCAGCTCCCTCGGCAACCAAGAGACCCAGTACTTC CASSSLGNQETQYF
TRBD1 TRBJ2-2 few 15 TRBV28 TGTGCCAGCAGAGGGACAGGGATGGGCACCGGGGAGCTGTTTTTT CASRGTGMGTGELFF
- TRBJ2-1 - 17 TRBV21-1 TGTGCCAGCAGCACCAGCGGGACCGACCTCGTCCCCAATGAGCAGTTCTTC CASSTSGTDLVPNEQFF
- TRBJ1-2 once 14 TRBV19 TGTGCCAGTAGGTTGACCCAACACCCTGGAGGCTACACCTTC CASRLTQHPGGYTF
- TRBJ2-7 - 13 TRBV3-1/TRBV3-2 TGTGCCAGCAGCCTTCCCGGACTTACCGAGCAGTACTTC CASSLPGLTEQYF
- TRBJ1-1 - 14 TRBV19 TGTGCCACCACGATGGGTAGGGGGGACACTGAAGCTTTCTTT CATTMGRGDTEAFF
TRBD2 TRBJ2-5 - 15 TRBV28 TGTGCCAGCAACGCTAGCGGGAGGAAGACGGAGACCCAGTACTTC CASNASGRKTETQYF
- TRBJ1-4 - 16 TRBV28 TGTGCCAGCAGCCCTGGGGGGGCAAGACCTAATGAAAAACTGTTTTTT CASSPGGARPNEKLFF
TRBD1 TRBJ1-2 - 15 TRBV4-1 TGCGCCAGCCGTGGACAGGCACTCGCGCCGTGGGGCTACACCTTC CASRGQALAPWGYTF
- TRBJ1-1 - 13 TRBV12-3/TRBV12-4 TGTGCCAGCGTAAGGGTAAAGGAAACTGAAGCTTTCTTT CASVRVKETEAFF
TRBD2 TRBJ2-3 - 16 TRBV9 TGTGCCAGCAGCGTAAGCGGGGGGCAGCAAGGGGATACGCAGTATTTT CASSVSGGQQGDTQYF
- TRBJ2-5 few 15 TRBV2 TGTGCCAGCAGTGAAAGGGGCAGGGACGGAGAGACCCAGTACTTC CASSERGRDGETQYF
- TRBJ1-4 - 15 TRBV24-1 TGTGCCACCAGTGACGGACAGTCAACTAATGAAAAACTGTTTTTT CATSDGQSTNEKLFF
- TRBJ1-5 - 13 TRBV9 TGTGCCAGCAGCGAAAGGGGGGGCCAGCCCCAGCATTTT CASSERGGQPQHF
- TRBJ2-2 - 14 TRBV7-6 TGTGCCAGCAGCTTGGGAGGTGGCACCGGGGAGCTGTTTTTT CASSLGGGTGELFF
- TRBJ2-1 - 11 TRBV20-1 TGCAGTGCTAGATCCGCCAGGAAGCAGTTCTTC CSARSARKQFF
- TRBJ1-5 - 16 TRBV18 TGTGCCAGCTCACCCGTTCGTCAGGGTATGCGTCAGCCCCAGCATTTT CASSPVRQGMRQPQHF
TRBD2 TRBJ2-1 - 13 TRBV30 TGTGCCTGGAGTGTACATGGGGGGGATGAGCAGTTCTTC CAWSVHGGDEQFF
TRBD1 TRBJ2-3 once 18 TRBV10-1 TGCGCCAGCATCTTAGAATACCGGGACAGGGGCCGGGGGCATACGCAGTATTTT CASILEYRDRGRGHTQYF
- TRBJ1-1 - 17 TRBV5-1 TGCGCCAGCAGCTTGGCCTGGAATGCCCTCATGAACACTGAAGCTTTCTTT CASSLAWNALMNTEAFF
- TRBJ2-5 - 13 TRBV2 TGTGCCAGCAACCTGGACACCCAGGGGACCCAGTACTTC CASNLDTQGTQYF
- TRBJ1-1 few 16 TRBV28 TGTGCCAGCAGTTTCGAGGGGAGCTTCCTTAACACTGAAGCTTTCTTT CASSFEGSFLNTEAFF
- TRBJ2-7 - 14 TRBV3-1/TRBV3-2 TGTGCCAGCAGCCAAGGCGGGACCTCCTACGAGCAGTACTTC CASSQGGTSYEQYF
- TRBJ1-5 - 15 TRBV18 TGTGCCAGCTCACCACCGGGGCAGGGCGGACAGCCCCAGCATTTT CASSPPGQGGQPQHF
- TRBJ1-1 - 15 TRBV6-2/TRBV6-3 TGTGCCAGCAGTTACAAACGGACCATGAACACTGAAGCTTTCTTT CASSYKRTMNTEAFF
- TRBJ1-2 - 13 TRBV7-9 TGTGCCAGCATCGGCAGGGACTCCGGGGGCTACACCTTC CASIGRDSGGYTF
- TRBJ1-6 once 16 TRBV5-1 TGCGCCAGCAGCCGGGGCCGGCCAGAGGGTAATTCACCCCTCCACTTT CASSRGRPEGNSPLHF
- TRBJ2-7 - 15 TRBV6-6 TGTGCCAGCAGTTGGGGGGACTCCACCTCCTACGAGCAGTACTTC CASSWGDSTSYEQYF
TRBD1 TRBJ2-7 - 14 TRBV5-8 TGTGCCAGCAACCGACAGGGTCTTTCCTACGAGCAGTACTTC CASNRQGLSYEQYF
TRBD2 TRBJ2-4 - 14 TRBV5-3 TGTGCCAGAAGCTTAGCGACGGGGGGAAACATTCAGTACTTC CARSLATGGNIQYF
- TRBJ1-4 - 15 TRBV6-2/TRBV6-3 TGTGCCAGCAGTTACTCGTATGCAACTAATGAAAAACTGTTTTTT CASSYSYATNEKLFF
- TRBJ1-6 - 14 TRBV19 TGTGCCAGTACCCCCCGGGACCCTTCTTCACCCCTCCACTTT CASTPRDPSSPLHF
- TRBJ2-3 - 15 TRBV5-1 TGCGCCAGCAGCTTGGCCGGGGGTGGGGCAGATACGCAGTATTTT CASSLAGGGADTQYF
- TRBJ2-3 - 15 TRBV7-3 TGTGCCAGCAGCTCAGCCCTTAGCGGCACAGATACGCAGTATTTT CASSSALSGTDTQYF
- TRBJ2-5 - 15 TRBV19 TGTGCCAGTAGTATAGAAGTCAGGGACCAAGAGACCCAGTACTTC CASSIEVRDQETQYF
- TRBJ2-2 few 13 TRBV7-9 TGTGCCAGCAGCCCTCAGGGGACCGGGGAGCTGTTTTTT CASSPQGTGELFF
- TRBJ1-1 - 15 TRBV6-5 TGTGCCAGCAGCCACGGGGGGGCGGGGAACACTGAAGCTTTCTTT CASSHGGAGNTEAFF
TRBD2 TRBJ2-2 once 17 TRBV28 TGTGCCAGCAGTTCACCGGGACTAGCGGTGAACACCGGGGAGCTGTTTTTT CASSSPGLAVNTGELFF
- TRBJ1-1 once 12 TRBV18 TGTGCCAGCTCCCTACGCATAGAAGAAGCTTTCTTT CASSLRIEEAFF
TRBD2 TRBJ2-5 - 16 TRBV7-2 TGTGCCAGCAGCCGGACTAGCGGGAGGGCTCAAGAGACCCAGTACTTC CASSRTSGRAQETQYF
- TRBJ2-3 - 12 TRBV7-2 TGTGCCAGCAGCTTCTACACAGATACGCAGTATTTT CASSFYTDTQYF
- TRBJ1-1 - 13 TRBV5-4 TGTGCCAGCAGCTTGGAGAGGAACACTGAAGCTTTCTTT CASSLERNTEAFF
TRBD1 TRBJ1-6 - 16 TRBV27 TGTGCCAGCCAGAGCGGACAGGGAAATTGGAATTCACCCCTCCACTTT CASQSGQGNWNSPLHF
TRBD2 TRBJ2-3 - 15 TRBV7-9 TGTGCCAGCAGCCCGACTAGCAGAAGCACAGATACGCAGTATTTT CASSPTSRSTDTQYF
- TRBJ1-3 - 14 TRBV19 TGTGCCACTACCGAGGGACGTACTGGAAACACCATATATTTT CATTEGRTGNTIYF